The source of this TCR beta chain is a study of graft-versus-host responses after intestinal transplantation. Study findings and constraints: Present in recipient marrow, GvH clones included some that appeared first in ileum or blood.

A remark on this clone: Its cognate antigen is unknown.

CDR3 size: 17 residues. The junction had 12 bases not matched to a gene; V was cut back by 8 bases and J by 5 bases. The table came from immunoSEQ multiplex PCR; TCRdb's copy has only in-frame clones and leaves some out. This table has about 130,000 clones, 92% appearing once. The chain joins TRBV23-1 to TRBJ2-3, with 14 nucleotides matching TRBD2. TRBV23-1 is designated an ORF whose function remains uncertain. This clonotype was obtained from a human donor who received an intestinal transplant. Specimen: unstimulated CD4+ T cells sorted from spleen or lymph node cells, collected before intestinal transplant. The CDR3 DNA is TGCGCCAGCGGCAGGGGGACTAGCGGGAGCGGGAAAGATACGCAGTATTTT. Amino acids: CASGRGTSGSGKDTQYF.